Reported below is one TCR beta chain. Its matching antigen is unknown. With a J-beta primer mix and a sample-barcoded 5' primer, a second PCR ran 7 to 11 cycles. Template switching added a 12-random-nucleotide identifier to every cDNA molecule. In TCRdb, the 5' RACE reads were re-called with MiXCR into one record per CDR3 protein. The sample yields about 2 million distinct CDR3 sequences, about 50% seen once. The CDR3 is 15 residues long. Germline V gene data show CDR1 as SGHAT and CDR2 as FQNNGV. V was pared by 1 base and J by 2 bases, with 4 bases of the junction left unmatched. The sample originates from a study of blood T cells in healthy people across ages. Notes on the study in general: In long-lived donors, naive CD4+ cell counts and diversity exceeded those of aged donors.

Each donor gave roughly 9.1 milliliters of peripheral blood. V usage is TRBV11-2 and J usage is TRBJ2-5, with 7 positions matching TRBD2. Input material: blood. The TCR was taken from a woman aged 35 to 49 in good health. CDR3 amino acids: CASSLVLALQETQYF. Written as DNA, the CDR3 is TGTGCCAGCAGCTTAGTACTAGCGCTTCAAGAGACCCAGTACTTC.